A selection of T cell receptor beta chains follows, all from one sample in a study of control samples from healthy donors and cancer patients. Assay: immunoSEQ multiplex PCR; the TCRdb copy retains only in-frame clones and omits some. The sample has 30,000 to 35,000 clones, approximately 94% seen once; the top ten hold around 6.3%. The sequencing sample was made of blood. Receptors were obtained from a man aged 60 to 69 in good health. The CDR3 runs from the conserved cysteine through the conserved F or W. The D gene is left open where the match is weak. Rows give clone size only sometimes, using once, few, many, or a class for an expanded clone.

d_call	v_call	j_call	cdr3_length	clone_size	cdr3_nt	cdr3_aa
-	TRBV5-6	TRBJ1-4	15	-	TGTGCCAGCAGCTTGGTTAGTCCTTCGTCCGAAAAACTGTTTTTT	CASSLVSPSSEKLFF
-	TRBV30	TRBJ1-2	12	-	TGCGACCTTGAGGACAGACCCTATGGCTACACCTTC	CDLEDRPYGYTF
TRBD2	TRBV9	TRBJ2-4	20	-	TGTGCCAGCAGTATGGGGTTGGGACTAGCGGGGGAGATAGCCAAAAACATTCAGTACTTC	CASSMGLGLAGEIAKNIQYF
TRBD2	TRBV12-3/TRBV12-4	TRBJ2-1	13	-	TGTGCCAGCAGCCTCGGGGGGGGGCCAGAGCAGTTCTTC	CASSLGGGPEQFF
-	TRBV12-3/TRBV12-4	TRBJ2-5	13	-	TGTGCCAGCAGTTCCCGTTGGTTGGAGACCCAGTACTTC	CASSSRWLETQYF
-	TRBV4-3	TRBJ2-2	16	-	TGCGCCAGCAGCCCAACTACAGGGTCCGACACCGGGGAGCTGTTTTTT	CASSPTTGSDTGELFF
-	TRBV5-1	TRBJ2-1	17	-	TGCGCCAGCAGCACCGGACAGAGTAGCCGTGCCTACAATGAGCAGTTCTTC	CASSTGQSSRAYNEQFF
-	TRBV12-5	TRBJ1-1	18	-	TGTGCTAGTGCCTTGGCCCCCCCAGGGCGGCACACGCGCGCTGAAGCTTTCTTT	CASALAPPGRHTRAEAFF
-	TRBV4-3	TRBJ2-7	15	-	TGCGCCAGCAGCCAAGGGACACCAGACTCCTACGAGCAGTACTTC	CASSQGTPDSYEQYF
-	TRBV11-2	TRBJ1-2	14	-	TGTGCCAGCAGCCGGGAGACGGTTAACTATGGCTACACCTTC	CASSRETVNYGYTF
-	TRBV19	TRBJ1-6	14	-	TGTGCCAGTGAGATGGGGAGGTTAAATTCACCCCTCCACTTT	CASEMGRLNSPLHF
-	TRBV2	TRBJ2-7	15	few	TGTGCCAGCAGTGAGCACCGGACGTCCGCCTACGAGCAGTACTTC	CASSEHRTSAYEQYF
-	TRBV4-3	TRBJ1-5	20	-	TGCGCCAGCAGCCAAAAAGGGCCAGGGGACGCAGGGTGGAGCAATCAGCCCCAGCATTTT	CASSQKGPGDAGWSNQPQHF
-	TRBV11-3	TRBJ2-3	14	-	TGTGCCAGCAGCTTCCGGGGGTTCACAGATACGCAGTATTTT	CASSFRGFTDTQYF
-	TRBV5-1	TRBJ2-1	13	-	TGCGCCAGCAGCAGGGACAACAACAATGAGCAGTTCTTC	CASSRDNNNEQFF
-	TRBV7-2	TRBJ2-1	14	-	TGTGCCAGCAGCTTAGGGGGGGGGCGAGATGAGCAGTTCTTC	CASSLGGGRDEQFF
-	TRBV3-1/TRBV3-2	TRBJ2-5	13	-	TGTGCCAGCAGCCAAGAGTACTCGGAGACCCAGTACTTC	CASSQEYSETQYF